This T cell receptor (beta chain) originates from a study of cytomegalovirus exposure and HLA in healthy donors. Among the 110 or so subjects of the validation cohort, separate from the roughly 670-subject first cohort, were the donors. Assay: immunoSEQ multiplex PCR; the TCRdb copy retains only in-frame clones and omits some. The sample lists about 340,000 clones; roughly 90% were seen once. Study results and limitations: Most sequenced TCRs were rare (though some public TCRs occurred in many donors). Some TCR beta chains (roughly 160 of them) were listed as cytomegalovirus-associated. Under in vitro conditions, a few CMV-associated chains were confirmed as specific for CMV antigens.

CDR1 is SGHTA and CDR2 is FQGNSA in the germline V gene. The CDR3 loop spans 13 amino acids. Germline trimming cut 5 bases from V and 8 bases from J; bases unmatched to any gene: 6. With regard to this clone: The target antigen is unknown.

The V gene is TRBV7-2, the J gene TRBJ1-2; TRBD1 aligns across 9 bases. This clonotype was sampled from a woman aged 18-35 years in good health and CMV-seronegative. Material for sequencing was PBMCs. CDR3 coding DNA: TGTGCCAGCAGCGGGACAGGGTTGGGGGGCTACACCTTC. Encoded protein: CASSGTGLGGYTF.